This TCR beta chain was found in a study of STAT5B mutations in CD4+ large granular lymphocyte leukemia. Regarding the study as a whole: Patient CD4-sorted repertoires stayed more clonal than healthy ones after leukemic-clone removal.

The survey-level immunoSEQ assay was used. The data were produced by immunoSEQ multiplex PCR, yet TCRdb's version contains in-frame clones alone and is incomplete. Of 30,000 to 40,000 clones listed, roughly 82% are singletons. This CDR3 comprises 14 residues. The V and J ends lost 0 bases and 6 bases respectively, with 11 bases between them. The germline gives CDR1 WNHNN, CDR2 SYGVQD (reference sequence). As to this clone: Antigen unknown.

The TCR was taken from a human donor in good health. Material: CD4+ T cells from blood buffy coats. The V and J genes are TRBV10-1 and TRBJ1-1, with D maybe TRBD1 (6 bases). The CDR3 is CASSESGRGSEAFF. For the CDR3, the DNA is TGCGCCAGCAGTGAGTCAGGCAGGGGCTCTGAAGCTTTCTTT.